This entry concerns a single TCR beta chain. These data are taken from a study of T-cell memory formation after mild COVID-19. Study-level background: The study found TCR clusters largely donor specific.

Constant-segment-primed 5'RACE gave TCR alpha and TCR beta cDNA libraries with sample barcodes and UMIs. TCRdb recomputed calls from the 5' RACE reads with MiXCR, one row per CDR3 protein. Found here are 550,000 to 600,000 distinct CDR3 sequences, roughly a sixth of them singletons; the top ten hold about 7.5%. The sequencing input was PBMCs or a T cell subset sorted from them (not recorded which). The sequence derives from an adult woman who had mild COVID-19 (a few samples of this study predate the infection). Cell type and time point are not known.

CDR3 nucleotides: TGTGCCACCAGTGATTTGCGCAGGGGGAAGGAGACCCAGTACTTC. Protein sequence: CATSDLRRGKETQYF. This chain connects TRBV24-1 to TRBJ2-5, with 7 bases fitting TRBD1. This CDR3 has 15 amino acids. CDR1 and CDR2 from the germline V gene are KGHDR and SFDVKD. V shed 0 bases, J shed 5 bases, and the junction held 5 bases outside the gene matches.